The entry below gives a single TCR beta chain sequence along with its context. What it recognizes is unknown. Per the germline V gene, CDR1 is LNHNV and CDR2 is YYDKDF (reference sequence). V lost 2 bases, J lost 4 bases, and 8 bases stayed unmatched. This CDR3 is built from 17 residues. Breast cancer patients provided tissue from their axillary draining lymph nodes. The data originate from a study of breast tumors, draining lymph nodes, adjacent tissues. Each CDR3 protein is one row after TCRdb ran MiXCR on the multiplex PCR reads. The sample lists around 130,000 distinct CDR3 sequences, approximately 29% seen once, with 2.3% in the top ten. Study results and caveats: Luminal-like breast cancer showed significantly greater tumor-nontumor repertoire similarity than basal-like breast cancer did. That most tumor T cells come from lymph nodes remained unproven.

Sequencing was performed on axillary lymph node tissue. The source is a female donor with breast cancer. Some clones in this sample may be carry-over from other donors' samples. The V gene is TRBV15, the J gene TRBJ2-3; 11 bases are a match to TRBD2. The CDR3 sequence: CATSRPVAGGRADTQYF. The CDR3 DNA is TGTGCCACCAGCAGACCCGTAGCGGGGGGGCGGGCAGATACGCAGTATTTT.